This T cell receptor (beta chain) was identified in a study of blood T cell repertoires in COVID-19. The overall study: COVID-19 samples collected from the United States, Italy and Spain covered acute and convalescent phases. Sources were T cells, B-cell-depleted T cells, or PBMCs; the material itself was cDNA or gDNA.

V gave up 3 bases and J gave up 0 bases; unmatched junction bases: 2. The CDR3 has 16 amino acids. Germline V lookup: CDR1 SGHKS, CDR2 YYEKEE (reference sequence). Repertoires were generated with immunoSEQ multiplex PCR, while TCRdb's copy carries only in-frame clones and drops some. The sample lists 14,000 or so clones; around 73% were seen once. The specimen was peripheral blood. The source is a man aged 65 to 85 with acute or convalescent COVID-19. V gene TRBV5-5 combines with J gene TRBJ2-3, with 12 bases identical to TRBD2. The CDR3 is CASSWTSGTSTDTQYF. The CDR3 DNA reads TGTGCCAGCAGCTGGACTAGCGGGACTAGCACAGATACGCAGTATTTT.